The next 8 T cell receptor beta chains were all read from a single sample in a study of blood T cell repertoires in COVID-19. Profiling relied on immunoSEQ multiplex PCR, and the TCRdb table lists in-frame clones only, not all of them. The sample lists some 200,000 clones, roughly 90% occurring once. The sequenced material came from PBMCs or T cells enriched from blood (not recorded which). These TCRs come from a woman between 18 and 29 years old who had recovered from COVID-19.

This clone was observed a handful of times. The chain carries TRBV5-6 and TRBJ1-2, with D perhaps TRBD1 (6 bases). V lost 2 bases, J lost 7 bases, and 12 bases lay in between. The CDR3 runs 13 residues. The germline V gene encodes CDR1 SGHDT and CDR2 YYEEEE. For the CDR3, the DNA is TGTGCCAGCAGCTTCCAACAGGGTGCTGGCTACACCTTC. The encoded protein is CASSFQQGAGYTF.

This clone was detected a few times. The chain uses TRBV30 and TRBJ1-6, with 7 nucleotides matching TRBD1. Germline V gene lookup returns CDR1 GTSNPN and CDR2 SVGIG (reference sequence). The CDR3 extends over 13 amino acids. The trim removed 3 bases at V and 8 bases at J, leaving 4 bases unmatched. The CDR3 region is CAWSGQVDSPLHF. The CDR3 DNA is TGTGCCTGGAGCGGACAGGTCGATTCACCCCTCCACTTT.

This clone was picked up a small number of times. The V call is TRBV2, the J call TRBJ1-5, with D hard to call. Germline V gene sequence: CDR1 SNHLY, CDR2 FYNNEI. V lost 7 bases, J lost 2 bases, and 9 bases lay in between. The CDR3 totals 13 residues. This CDR3 reads CASTGYGNQPQHF. The CDR3 DNA follows: TGTGCCAGCACGGGTTACGGCAATCAGCCCCAGCATTTT.

This sequence joins TRBV7-9 and TRBJ2-7, with D tentatively TRBD1 (5 bases). Trimming removed 1 base at V and 1 base at J, with 14 bases between. The germline V gene encodes CDR1 SEHNR and CDR2 FQNEAQ (reference sequence). The CDR3 has 16 amino acids. The CDR3 loop is CASSLETARESYEQYF. CDR3 nucleotide sequence: TGTGCCAGCAGCTTAGAAACGGCCAGGGAATCCTACGAGCAGTACTTC. Full variable domain (rest looked up from reference TRBV7-9 and TRBJ2-7): DTGVSQNPRHKITKRGQNVTFRCDPISEHNRLYWYRQTLGQGPEFLTYFQNEAQLEKSRLLSDRFSAERPKGSFSTLEIQRTEQGDSAMYLCASSLETARESYEQYFGPGTRLTVT.

V and J are TRBV9 and TRBJ2-1, with D possibly TRBD2 on 6 matching bases. The CDR3 runs to 15 residues. Trimming took off 2 bases at V and 5 bases at J, with 14 bases between the two ends. Germline CDR1 reads SGDLS; CDR2 reads YYNGEE. The CDR3 region is CASSVWRDPNNEQFF. The CDR3 nucleotides read TGTGCCAGCAGCGTGTGGCGGGACCCCAACAATGAGCAGTTCTTC.

The chain links TRBV6-2 or TRBV6-3 to TRBJ2-3, with 8 bases matching TRBD1. The CDR3 loop spans 16 amino acids. Germline-derived CDR1 and CDR2 are MNHEY and SVGEGT. V lost 3 bases and J lost 6; bases outside the gene matches: 11. The CDR3 is CASSYSPGTGGDTQYF. The CDR3 coding sequence is TGTGCCAGCAGTTATTCCCCTGGGACAGGTGGGGATACGCAGTATTTT.

On this clone: No DNA is shown, since the ends of the CDR3 on it are uncertain; the CDR3 is the one TCRdb lists. The rearrangement uses TRBV11-3 and TRBJ2-2; the table's D call, TRBD2, was not checked against the DNA. Germline assignment: CDR1 SGHNT and CDR2 YENEEA. The CDR3 spans 16 residues, counting both ends. CDR3 loop: CASSLGGSFGSEELFF.

The rearrangement links TRBV11-2 to TRBJ2-1; D remains ambiguous. Deletions cut 5 bases from V and 1 base from J, with 15 bases between. Looked up from germline, CDR1 is SGHAT and CDR2 is FQNNGV. This CDR3 is 16 amino acids long. CDR3 loop: CASSRAYAASYNEQFF. Here the CDR3 DNA reads TGTGCCAGCAGCAGAGCCTATGCCGCATCCTACAATGAGCAGTTCTTC.